These 22 T cell receptor beta chains originate from one sample sequenced in a study of CD8 T cells in Susac syndrome. Random-hexamer reverse transcription was applied to about 0.5 to 1 ug RNA. Each CDR3 protein gets one entry after TCRdb re-called the immunoSEQ multiplex PCR reads with MiXCR. The sample carries about 200,000 distinct CDR3 sequences, about 93% recorded once. The sequencing input was CD4+ T cells from PBMCs. These TCRs come from a human donor in good health.

This clonotype was seen just once. The chain couples TRBV6-1 to TRBJ1-4, with 8 bases lining up with TRBD1. The V gene's germline CDR1 is MNHNS and CDR2 SASEGT. This CDR3 is 14 amino acids long. Trimming took 5 bases from V and 3 from J; bases not matched to a gene: 2. CDR3 protein: CASSRTGSNEKLFF. The DNA for the CDR3 is TGTGCCAGCAGTCGGACAGGGTCTAATGAAAAACTGTTTTTT.

V and J are TRBV19 and TRBJ2-4; 7 bases agree with TRBD1. The CDR3 length is 16 residues. Germline trimming cut 5 bases from V and 2 bases from J; bases unmatched to any gene: 9. Germline V gene lookup returns CDR1 LNHDA and CDR2 SQIVND (reference sequence). The CDR3: CASSPGQASTKNIQYF. The CDR3 region has the DNA TGTGCCAGTAGTCCCGGACAGGCGTCAACCAAAAACATTCAGTACTTC.

V is TRBV20-1 and J is TRBJ1-5; no reliable D call. This CDR3 has 13 residues. Trimming removed 0 bases from V and 4 bases from J, with 7 bases in between. The germline V gene encodes CDR1 DFQATT and CDR2 SNEGSKA (reference sequence). Written as DNA, the CDR3 is TGCAGTGCTAGAGACACCTATAATCAGCCCCAGCATTTT. Translation gives CSARDTYNQPQHF.

The rearrangement joins TRBV20-1 to TRBJ2-4, with D unclear. The V and J ends lost 0 bases and 0 bases respectively, with 6 bases between them. This CDR3 comprises 14 residues. Per the germline V gene, CDR1 is DFQATT and CDR2 is SNEGSKA (reference sequence). This CDR3 reads CSARDLVAKNIQYF. CDR3 DNA: TGCAGTGCTAGAGATCTCGTAGCCAAAAACATTCAGTACTTC.

This clonotype appeared a single time. The rearrangement joins TRBV19 to TRBJ1-1; TRBD1 might be the D (5 bases). Trimming took off 7 bases at V and 5 bases at J, with 20 bases between the two ends. Germline assignment: CDR1 LNHDA and CDR2 SQIVND (reference sequence). There are 15 residues in the CDR3. In DNA form, the CDR3 reads TGTGCCAGTAACCTAATAGGGACTCCTAAAACTGAAGCTTTCTTT. Protein product: CASNLIGTPKTEAFF.

This clonotype was counted between two and nine times. The chain joins TRBV6-1 to TRBJ1-2, with D perhaps matching TRBD1 (5 bases). Germline values: CDR1 MNHNS, CDR2 SASEGT. The CDR3 runs 13 residues. V lost 5 bases and J 4 bases, leaving 11 bases between the germline ends. The CDR3 is CASSSGGVYGYTF. In DNA, the CDR3 is TGTGCCAGCAGTTCGGGGGGAGTCTATGGCTACACCTTC.

In this sample, this clonotype turned up a few times. The chain links TRBV29-1 to TRBJ1-2; TRBD1 matches at 7 bases. The junction had 7 bases not matched to a gene; V was cut back by 0 bases and J by 3 bases. The CDR3 runs 15 residues. Germline lookup yields CDR1 SQVTM and CDR2 ANQGSEA. In nucleotides, the CDR3 is TGCAGCGTTGAAGATCCCTCGACAGGGTACTATGGCTACACCTTC. Amino acids: CSVEDPSTGYYGYTF.

The chain couples TRBV5-1 to TRBJ1-1; the D gene is possibly TRBD1 (6 bases). Trimming cost V 4 bases and J 6 bases, with 16 bases left between them. The CDR3 is 14 residues long. Germline CDR1 reads SGHRS; CDR2 reads YFSETQ. CDR3 nucleotide sequence: TGCGCCAGCAGCACGAACACAGGGTTTCCTGAAGCTTTCTTT. It specifies CASSTNTGFPEAFF. The complete variable domain, with remaining parts taken from reference TRBV5-1 and TRBJ1-1, reads KAGVTQTPRYLIKTRGQQVTLSCSPISGHRSVSWYQQTPGQGLQFLFEYFSETQRNKGNFPGRFSGRQFSNSRSEMNVSTLELGDSALYLCASSTNTGFPEAFFGQGTRLTVV.

The genes are TRBV4-2 and TRBJ1-1; no firm D call. Germline assignment: CDR1 LGHNA and CDR2 YNFKEQ. This CDR3 is built from 14 residues. V was shortened by 5 bases and J by 0 bases, with 10 bases between the two germline ends. DNA for the CDR3: TGTGCCAGCAGCGGACGTCTCATGAACACTGAAGCTTTCTTT. Translation: CASSGRLMNTEAFF.

V is TRBV6-2 or TRBV6-3 and J is TRBJ2-2; TRBD2 aligns across 11 bases. Germline V lookup: CDR1 MNHEY, CDR2 SVGEGT. V was clipped by 2 bases and J by 6 bases; unmatched bases: 5. This CDR3 is 16 amino acids long. CDR3 sequence (DNA): TGTGCCAGCAGTTACGCGACTAGCGGGGCCCCCGGGGAGCTGTTTTTT. Its translation: CASSYATSGAPGELFF.

The chain couples TRBV6-1 to TRBJ1-2; the D gene is possibly TRBD1 (5 bases). The CDR3 runs to 15 residues. V was shortened by 3 bases and J by 3 bases, with 14 bases between the two germline ends. The germline CDR1 and CDR2 sequences are MNHNS and SASEGT. The CDR3 sequence is CASSDTPGTHYGYTF. In nucleotides, the CDR3 is TGTGCCAGCAGTGATACCCCAGGGACGCACTATGGCTACACCTTC.

The chain has TRBV3-1 and TRBJ2-6; 9 bases match TRBD2. Germline CDR1 is LGHDT and CDR2 is YNNKEL (reference sequence). This CDR3 is built from 18 residues. Trimming cost V 1 base and J 0 bases; bases outside gene matches: 4. CDR3: CASSQVRGGASGANVLTF. CDR3 coding DNA: TGTGCCAGCAGCCAAGTCCGCGGGGGGGCCTCTGGGGCCAACGTCCTGACTTTC.

The chain employs TRBV29-1 and TRBJ1-6, with TRBD1 identical over 7 bases. Trimming at V came to 4 bases and at J to 6 bases, leaving 6 bases not matched to a gene. Germline CDR1 SQVTM, CDR2 ANQGSEA. The CDR3 has 14 amino acids. The chain's CDR3 is CSVADPGGNSPLHF. The CDR3 DNA reads TGCAGCGTTGCCGACCCAGGGGGTAATTCACCCCTCCACTTT. Combining the CDR3 with reference TRBV29-1 and TRBJ1-6 gives the whole variable domain SAVISQKPSRDICQRGTSLTIQCQVDSQVTMMFWYRQQPGQSLTLIATANQGSEATYESGFVIDKFPISRPNLTFSTLTVSNMSPEDSSIYLCSVADPGGNSPLHFGNGTRLTVT.

V is TRBV6-2 or TRBV6-3 and J is TRBJ1-1, with D possibly matching TRBD1 (5 bases). V was trimmed by 8 bases and J by 5 bases, leaving 12 bases between them. This CDR3 comprises 12 residues. Germline assignment: CDR1 MNHEY and CDR2 SVGEGT. The CDR3 DNA reads TGTGCCAGCCTACCTGGGGGGACTGAAGCTTTCTTT. Amino acid sequence: CASLPGGTEAFF.

The sample holds a few counts of this clonotype. The CDR3, as DNA: TGCGCCAGCAGTCCCCGGGGTAATCAGCCCCAGCATTTT. Its protein product is CASSPRGNQPQHF. The chain joins TRBV5-1 to TRBJ1-5; no definite D call. Deletions cut 5 bases from V and 4 bases from J, with 10 bases between. The germline V gene has CDR1 SGHRS and CDR2 YFSETQ. The CDR3 spans 13 residues.

This clonotype was seen only once. The gene calls are TRBV19 and TRBJ2-5, with D unresolved. Germline CDR1 LNHDA, CDR2 SQIVND (reference sequence). The length of the CDR3 is 13 residues. With 0 bases removed from V and 5 bases from J, the gap between germline ends came to 7 bases. CDR3 amino acids: CASSIDSWETQYF. CDR3 DNA: TGTGCCAGTAGTATAGACAGTTGGGAGACCCAGTACTTC.

This rearrangement joins TRBV28 to TRBJ2-3; TRBD2 aligns across 9 bases. This CDR3 spans 17 amino acids. The J segment lost 4 bases and the V segment lost 4 bases, leaving 12 bases of the junction unmatched. Per the germline V gene, CDR1 is MDHEN and CDR2 is SYDVKM. DNA of the CDR3: TGTGCCAGCAGTTCCTTAGGAGGCGGGGGGGCCTCAGATACGCAGTATTTT. It codes for CASSSLGGGGASDTQYF.

The V gene is TRBV5-6, the J gene TRBJ2-4; D not certain. V was trimmed by 3 bases and J by 0 bases, leaving 7 bases between them. The CDR3 is made up of 14 amino acids. Germline assignment: CDR1 SGHDT and CDR2 YYEEEE. CDR3 loop: CASSSPVAKNIQYF. The DNA for the CDR3 is TGTGCCAGCAGCTCCCCTGTAGCCAAAAACATTCAGTACTTC.

The chain carries TRBV12-3 or TRBV12-4 and TRBJ1-6; D unclear. The CDR3 has 12 residues. Between the trimmed V and J ends, which lost 4 bases and 7 bases, there was a span of 5 bases. DNA for the CDR3: TGTGCCAGCAGTTACGCGAATTCACCCCTCCACTTT. It codes for CASSYANSPLHF.

J is TRBJ1-1 and V is TRBV28; no reliable D call. CDR1 is MDHEN, CDR2 SYDVKM, per germline. The ends were cut back, 5 bases at V and 3 bases at J, with 10 bases in the middle. The CDR3 length is 13 residues. The CDR3 nucleotides read TGTGCCAGCAGTACCTACAGTGACACTGAAGCTTTCTTT. This gives the protein CASSTYSDTEAFF.

The rearrangement joins TRBV6-6 to TRBJ2-7, with a possible D match to TRBD2 (5 bases). The germline CDR1 and CDR2 sequences are MNHNY and SVGAGI (reference sequence). Trimming stripped 6 bases from V and 2 bases from J, with 11 bases between. The CDR3 covers 13 residues. The CDR3 DNA follows: TGTGCCAGCAGAATGCGGGCTGCCTACGAGCAGTACTTC. Residues: CASRMRAAYEQYF.

The CDR3 nucleotides are TGTGCCAGCAGTTTAAAGGGACAGGGGTTCGGGTCTGAAGCTTTCTTT. It encodes CASSLKGQGFGSEAFF. The chain is built from TRBV27 and TRBJ1-1, with 10 positions matching TRBD1. V lost 2 bases and J lost 6; bases outside the gene matches: 9. Germline V gene sequence: CDR1 MNHEY, CDR2 SMNVEV (reference sequence). The CDR3 length is 16 residues.